This T cell receptor beta chain stems from a study of cytomegalovirus exposure and HLA in healthy donors. Whole-study context: The 95 to 150 validation repertoires were produced on the same platform as the roughly 670 repertoires of the first cohort. This was reported in a later analysis.

Study conclusions and caveats: Some public TCRs appeared in many individuals, while most sequences were rare. Reported performance of the classifier showed diagnosis of cytomegalovirus status with high specificity and sensitivity. Among TCR beta chains, those listed as cytomegalovirus-associated numbered around 180.

The CDR3 is 13 residues long. V lost 4 bases, J lost 6 bases, and 16 bases lay in between. Germline-derived CDR1 and CDR2 are SQVTM and ANQGSEA. Sequenced by immunoSEQ multiplex PCR; TCRdb stores in-frame clones only, minus some. The sample consists of tens of thousands of clones, around 94% of them appearing once. With regard to this clone: As yet, its antigen is unknown.

The sequence was obtained from a woman aged 18-29 years in good health and CMV-seronegative. Sequencing was done on a sample of PBMCs. This chain joins TRBV29-1 and TRBJ2-7, with D possibly being TRBD1 (6 bases). The CDR3 is CSVGAGEDGEQYF. CDR3 nucleotides: TGCAGCGTTGGGGCAGGGGAAGATGGCGAGCAGTACTTC.